This T cell receptor (beta chain) was profiled in a study of vaccination and CD4 T cells after COVID-19. Whole-study context: Four females and six males made up the convalescents, with two Hispanic.

The CDR3 has 15 residues. CDR1 is SGHTA, CDR2 FQGNSA, per germline. The V gene lost 1 base and the J gene lost 6 bases, with 16 bases spanning the gap. With regard to this clonotype: Antigen: not known.

Time point indicated: late sampling 161 to 241 days after vaccination in a few convalescent patients. This sample's treatment: roughly ten-day PBMC culture with coronavirus spike peptide pools or control peptides (ViraFEST assay). Following expansion of antigen-specific T cells with peptide pools, ViraFEST then sequenced TCRs. Study observations and caveats: There was no significant change from roughly 22 to 38 median reactive clonotypes.

With the Oncomine TCR Beta short-read assay, DNA from cultured CD4+ T cells was sequenced. Using its own MiXCR run on the PCR reads, TCRdb lists one record per CDR3 protein. Of about 25,000 distinct CDR3 sequences in the sample, less than 40% were seen once. This receptor was obtained from a human donor who had recovered from COVID-19. The chain uses TRBV7-2 and TRBJ2-7; D may be TRBD1 (5 bases). Sequenced material: CD4+ T cells from blood, cultured in vitro, taken about 7 months after SARS-CoV-2 vaccination. The CDR3 loop reads CASSLVGQGFSEQYF. The CDR3 nucleotides read TGTGCCAGCAGCTTAGTCGGGCAGGGCTTCTCCGAGCAGTACTTC.